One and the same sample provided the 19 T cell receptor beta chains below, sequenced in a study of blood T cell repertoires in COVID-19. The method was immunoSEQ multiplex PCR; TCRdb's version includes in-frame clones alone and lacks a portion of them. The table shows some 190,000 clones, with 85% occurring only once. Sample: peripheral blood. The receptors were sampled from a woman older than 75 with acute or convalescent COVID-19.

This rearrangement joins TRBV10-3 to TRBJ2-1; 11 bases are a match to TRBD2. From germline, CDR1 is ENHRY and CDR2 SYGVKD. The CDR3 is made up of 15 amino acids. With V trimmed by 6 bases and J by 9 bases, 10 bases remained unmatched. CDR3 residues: CAISGTSGSWVEQFF. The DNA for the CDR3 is TGTGCCATCAGCGGGACTAGCGGTAGCTGGGTTGAGCAGTTCTTC.

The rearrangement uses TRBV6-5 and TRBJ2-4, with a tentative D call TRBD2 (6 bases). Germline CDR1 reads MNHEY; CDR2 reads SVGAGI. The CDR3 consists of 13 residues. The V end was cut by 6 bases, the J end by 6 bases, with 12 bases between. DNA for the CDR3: TGTGCCAGCAGAGTCCCCGGGGGAAACATTCAGTACTTC. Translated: CASRVPGGNIQYF.

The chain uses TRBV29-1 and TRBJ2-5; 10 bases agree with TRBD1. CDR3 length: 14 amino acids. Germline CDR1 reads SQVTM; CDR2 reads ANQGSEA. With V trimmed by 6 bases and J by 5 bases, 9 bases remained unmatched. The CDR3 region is CSVRGRTGGETQYF. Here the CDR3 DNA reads TGCAGCGTCCGCGGGAGGACAGGGGGGGAGACCCAGTACTTC.

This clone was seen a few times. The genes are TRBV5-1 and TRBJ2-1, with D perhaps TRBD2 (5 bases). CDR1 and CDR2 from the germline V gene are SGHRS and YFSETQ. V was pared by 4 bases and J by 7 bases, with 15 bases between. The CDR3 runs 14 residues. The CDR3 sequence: CASSPGSAGNEQFF. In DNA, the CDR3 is TGCGCCAGCAGCCCGGGGTCCGCTGGAAATGAGCAGTTCTTC.

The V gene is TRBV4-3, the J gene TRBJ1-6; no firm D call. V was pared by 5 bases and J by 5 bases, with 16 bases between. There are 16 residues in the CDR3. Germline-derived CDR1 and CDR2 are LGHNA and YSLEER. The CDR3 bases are TGCGCCAGCAGCTCCGGCCTTTCGGCGGATAATTCACCCCTCCACTTT. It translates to CASSSGLSADNSPLHF.

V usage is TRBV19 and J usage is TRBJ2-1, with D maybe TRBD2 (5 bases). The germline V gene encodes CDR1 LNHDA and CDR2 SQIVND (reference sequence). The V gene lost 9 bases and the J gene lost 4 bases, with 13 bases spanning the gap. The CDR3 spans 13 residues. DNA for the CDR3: TGTGCCAGCGGTTCCGGGGAGTACAATGAGCAGTTCTTC. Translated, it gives CASGSGEYNEQFF.

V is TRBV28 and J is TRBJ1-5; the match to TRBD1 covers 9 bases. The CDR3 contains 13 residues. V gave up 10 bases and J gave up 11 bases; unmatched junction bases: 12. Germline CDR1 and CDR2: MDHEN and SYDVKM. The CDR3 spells CANSPGQGVAQHF. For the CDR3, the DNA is TGTGCCAACTCTCCGGGACAGGGAGTAGCCCAGCATTTT.

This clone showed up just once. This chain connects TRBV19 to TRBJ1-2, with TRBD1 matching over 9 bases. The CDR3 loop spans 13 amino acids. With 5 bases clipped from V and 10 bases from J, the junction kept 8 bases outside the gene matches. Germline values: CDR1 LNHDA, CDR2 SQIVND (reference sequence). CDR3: CASSPPQGAVYTF. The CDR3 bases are TGTGCCAGTAGTCCCCCACAGGGGGCTGTCTACACCTTC.

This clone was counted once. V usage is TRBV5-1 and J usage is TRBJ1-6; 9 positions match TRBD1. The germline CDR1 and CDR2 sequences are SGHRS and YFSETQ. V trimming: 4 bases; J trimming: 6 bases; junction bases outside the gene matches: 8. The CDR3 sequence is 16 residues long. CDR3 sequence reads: CASSPGQGLSNSPLHF. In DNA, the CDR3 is TGCGCCAGCAGCCCGGGACAGGGCTTATCTAATTCACCCCTCCACTTT.

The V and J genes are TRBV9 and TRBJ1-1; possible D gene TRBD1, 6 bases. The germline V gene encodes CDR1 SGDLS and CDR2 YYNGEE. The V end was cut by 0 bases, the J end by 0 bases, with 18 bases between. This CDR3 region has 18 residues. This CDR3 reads CASSVVRGYLYLNTEAFF. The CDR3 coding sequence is TGTGCCAGCAGCGTAGTGAGGGGGTACTTGTACTTGAACACTGAAGCTTTCTTT.

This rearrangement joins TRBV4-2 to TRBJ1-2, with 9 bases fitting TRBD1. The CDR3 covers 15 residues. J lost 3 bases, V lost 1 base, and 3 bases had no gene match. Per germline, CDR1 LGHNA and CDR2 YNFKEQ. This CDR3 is CASSQVDRGDYGYTF. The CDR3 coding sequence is TGTGCCAGCAGCCAAGTGGACAGGGGAGACTATGGCTACACCTTC.

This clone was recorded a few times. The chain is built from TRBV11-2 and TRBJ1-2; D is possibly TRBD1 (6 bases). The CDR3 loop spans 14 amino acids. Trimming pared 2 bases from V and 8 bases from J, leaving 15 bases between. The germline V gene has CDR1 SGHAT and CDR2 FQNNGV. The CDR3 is CASSLLEQGYGYTF. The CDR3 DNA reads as TGTGCCAGCAGCTTATTAGAACAGGGTTACGGCTACACCTTC.

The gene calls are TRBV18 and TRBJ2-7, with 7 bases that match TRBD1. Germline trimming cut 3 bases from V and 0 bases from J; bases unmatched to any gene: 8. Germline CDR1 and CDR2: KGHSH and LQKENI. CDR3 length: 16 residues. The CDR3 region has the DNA TGTGCCAGCTCACCCGCGTTAGGGGGCTCCTCCTACGAGCAGTACTTC. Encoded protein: CASSPALGGSSYEQYF.

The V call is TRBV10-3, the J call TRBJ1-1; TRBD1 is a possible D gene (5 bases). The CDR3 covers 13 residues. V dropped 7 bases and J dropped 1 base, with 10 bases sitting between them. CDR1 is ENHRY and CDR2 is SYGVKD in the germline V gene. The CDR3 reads CAIKETANTEAFF. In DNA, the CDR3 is TGTGCCATCAAGGAGACAGCGAACACTGAAGCTTTCTTT.

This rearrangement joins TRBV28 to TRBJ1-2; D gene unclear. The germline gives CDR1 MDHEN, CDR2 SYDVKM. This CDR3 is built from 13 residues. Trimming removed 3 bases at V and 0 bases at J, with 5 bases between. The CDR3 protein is CASSFRANYGYTF. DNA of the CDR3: TGTGCCAGCAGTTTTCGGGCTAACTATGGCTACACCTTC.

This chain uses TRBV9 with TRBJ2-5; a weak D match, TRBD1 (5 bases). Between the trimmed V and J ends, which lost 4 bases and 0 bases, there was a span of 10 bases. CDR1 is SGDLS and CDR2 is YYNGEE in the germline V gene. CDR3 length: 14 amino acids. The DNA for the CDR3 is TGTGCCAGCAGCATCCAGGGTAACCAAGAGACCCAGTACTTC. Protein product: CASSIQGNQETQYF.

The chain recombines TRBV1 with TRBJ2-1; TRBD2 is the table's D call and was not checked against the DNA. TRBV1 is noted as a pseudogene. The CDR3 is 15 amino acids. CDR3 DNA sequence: TGCACCAGCAGCTGTGAGCGGGAGGTCTACAATGAGCAGTTCTTC. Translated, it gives CTSSCEREVYNEQFF.

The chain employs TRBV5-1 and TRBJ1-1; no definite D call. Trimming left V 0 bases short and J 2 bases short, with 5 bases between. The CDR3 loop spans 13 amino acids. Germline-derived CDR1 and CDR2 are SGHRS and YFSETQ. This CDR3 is CASSLGGNTEAFF. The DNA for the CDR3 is TGCGCCAGCAGCTTGGGCGGTAACACTGAAGCTTTCTTT. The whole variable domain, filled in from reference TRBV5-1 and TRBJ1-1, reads KAGVTQTPRYLIKTRGQQVTLSCSPISGHRSVSWYQQTPGQGLQFLFEYFSETQRNKGNFPGRFSGRQFSNSRSEMNVSTLELGDSALYLCASSLGGNTEAFFGQGTRLTVV.

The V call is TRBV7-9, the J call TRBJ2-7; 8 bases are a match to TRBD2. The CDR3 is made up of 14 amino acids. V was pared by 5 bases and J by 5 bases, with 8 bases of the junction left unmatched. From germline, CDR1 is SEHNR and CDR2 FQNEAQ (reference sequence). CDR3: CASSLYGGANEQYF. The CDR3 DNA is TGTGCCAGCAGCCTCTACGGGGGGGCAAACGAGCAGTACTTC.